The source of this T cell receptor (beta chain) is a study of response to subunit inactivated influenza vaccine. TCRdb reanalysed the RT-PCR reads using MiXCR and keeps one entry per CDR3 protein. Found here are hundreds of thousands of distinct CDR3 sequences, less than 20% of them singletons; the top ten hold around a tenth. V lost 8 bases and J lost 0, with 14 bases in between. The CDR3 is 13 residues long. Germline CDR1 reads DFQATT; CDR2 reads SNEGSKA (reference sequence). This chain uses TRBV20-1 with TRBJ2-7; D gene unclear. The specimen comprised PBMCs from blood, sampled 11 to 12 days after vaccination. The sequence was collected from a man aged 50-60 years who received an inactivated influenza vaccine. This CDR3 is CSQSDSRSYEQYF. The DNA of the CDR3 is TGCAGTCAGTCGGATAGCCGCTCCTACGAGCAGTACTTC.